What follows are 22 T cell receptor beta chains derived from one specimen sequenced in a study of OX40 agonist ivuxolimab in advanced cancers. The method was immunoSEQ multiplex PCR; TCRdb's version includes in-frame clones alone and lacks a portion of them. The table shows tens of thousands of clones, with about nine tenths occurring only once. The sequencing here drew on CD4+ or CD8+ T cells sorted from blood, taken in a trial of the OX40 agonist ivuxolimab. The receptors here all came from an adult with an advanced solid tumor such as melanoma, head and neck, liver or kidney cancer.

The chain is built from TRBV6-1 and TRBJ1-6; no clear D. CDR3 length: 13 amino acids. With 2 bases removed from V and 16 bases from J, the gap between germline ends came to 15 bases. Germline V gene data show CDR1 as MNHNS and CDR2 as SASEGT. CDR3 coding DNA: TGTGCCAGCAGTGAAAGTGGAGTTGAAGAACTCCACTTT. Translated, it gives CASSESGVEELHF.

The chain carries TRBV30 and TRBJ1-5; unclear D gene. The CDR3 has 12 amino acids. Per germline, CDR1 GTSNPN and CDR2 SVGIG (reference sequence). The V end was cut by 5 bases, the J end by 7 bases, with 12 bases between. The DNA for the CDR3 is TGTGCCTGGTCGGACGGTCAACAGCCCCAGCATTTT. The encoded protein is CAWSDGQQPQHF.

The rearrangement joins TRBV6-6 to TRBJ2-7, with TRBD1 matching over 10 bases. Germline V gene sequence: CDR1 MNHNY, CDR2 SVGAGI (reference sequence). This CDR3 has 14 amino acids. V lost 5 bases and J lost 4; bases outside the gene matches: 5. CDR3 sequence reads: CASSRTGGRYEQYF. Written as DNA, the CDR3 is TGTGCCAGCAGTCGGACAGGGGGAAGATACGAGCAGTACTTC.

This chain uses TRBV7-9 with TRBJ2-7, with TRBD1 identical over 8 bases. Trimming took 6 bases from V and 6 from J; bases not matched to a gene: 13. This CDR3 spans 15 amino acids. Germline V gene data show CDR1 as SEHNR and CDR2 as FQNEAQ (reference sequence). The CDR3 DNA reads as TGTGCCAGCAGGTTCACCGGGACAGGAGCGGTCGAGCAGTACTTC. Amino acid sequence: CASRFTGTGAVEQYF. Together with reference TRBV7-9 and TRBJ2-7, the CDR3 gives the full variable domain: DTGVSQNPRHKITKRGQNVTFRCDPISEHNRLYWYRQTLGQGPEFLTYFQNEAQLEKSRLLSDRFSAERPKGSFSTLEIQRTEQGDSAMYLCASRFTGTGAVEQYFGPGTRLTVT.

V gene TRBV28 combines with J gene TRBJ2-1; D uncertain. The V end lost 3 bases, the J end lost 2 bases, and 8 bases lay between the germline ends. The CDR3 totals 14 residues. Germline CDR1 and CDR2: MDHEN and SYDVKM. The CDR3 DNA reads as TGTGCCAGCAGTTTGAGGCTCGCCTACAATGAGCAGTTCTTC. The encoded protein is CASSLRLAYNEQFF.

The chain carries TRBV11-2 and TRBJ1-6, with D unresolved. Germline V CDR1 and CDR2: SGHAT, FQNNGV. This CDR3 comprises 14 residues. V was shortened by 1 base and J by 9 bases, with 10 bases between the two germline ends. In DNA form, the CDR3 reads TGTGCCAGCAGCTTAGCCCCGACCGGTTCACCCCTCCACTTT. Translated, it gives CASSLAPTGSPLHF.

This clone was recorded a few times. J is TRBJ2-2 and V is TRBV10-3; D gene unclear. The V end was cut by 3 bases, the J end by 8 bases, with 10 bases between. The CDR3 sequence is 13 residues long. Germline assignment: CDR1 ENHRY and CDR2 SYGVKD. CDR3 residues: CAISELAWGELFF. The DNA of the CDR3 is TGTGCCATCAGTGAACTGGCCTGGGGGGAGCTGTTTTTT.

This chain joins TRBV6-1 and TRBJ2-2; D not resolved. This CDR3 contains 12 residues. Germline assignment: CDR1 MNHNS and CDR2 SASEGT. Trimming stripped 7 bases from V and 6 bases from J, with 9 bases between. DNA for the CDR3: TGTGCCAGCATCTGGCGGCCCGGGGAGCTGTTTTTT. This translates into CASIWRPGELFF.

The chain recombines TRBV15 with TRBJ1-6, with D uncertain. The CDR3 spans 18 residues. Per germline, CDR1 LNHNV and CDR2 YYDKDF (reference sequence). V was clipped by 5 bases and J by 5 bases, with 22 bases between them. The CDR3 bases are TGTGCCACCAGCGAGAGAGGAACAGCGCCTATGAATAATTCACCCCTCCACTTT. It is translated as CATSERGTAPMNNSPLHF.

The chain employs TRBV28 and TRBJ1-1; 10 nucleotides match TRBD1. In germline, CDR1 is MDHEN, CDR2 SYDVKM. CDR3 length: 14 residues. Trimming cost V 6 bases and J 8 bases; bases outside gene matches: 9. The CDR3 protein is CASRRGTGVWEAFF. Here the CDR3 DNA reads TGTGCCAGCAGACGGGGGACAGGGGTATGGGAAGCTTTCTTT. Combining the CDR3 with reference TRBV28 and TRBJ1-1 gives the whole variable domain DVKVTQSSRYLVKRTGEKVFLECVQDMDHENMFWYRQDPGLGLRLIYFSYDVKMKEKGDIPEGYSVSREKKERFSLILESASTNQTSMYLCASRRGTGVWEAFFGQGTRLTVV.

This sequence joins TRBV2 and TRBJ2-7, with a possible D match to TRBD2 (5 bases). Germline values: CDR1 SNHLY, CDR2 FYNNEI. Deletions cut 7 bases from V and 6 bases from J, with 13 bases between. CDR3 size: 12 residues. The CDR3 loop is CASKEGETEQYF. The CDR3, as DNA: TGTGCCAGCAAAGAGGGCGAGACCGAGCAGTACTTC.

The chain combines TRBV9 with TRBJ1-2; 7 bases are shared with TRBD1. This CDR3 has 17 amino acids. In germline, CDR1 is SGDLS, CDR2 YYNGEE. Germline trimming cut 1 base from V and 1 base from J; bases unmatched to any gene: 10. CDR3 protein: CASSVKGASGDNYGYTF. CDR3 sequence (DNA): TGTGCCAGCAGCGTAAAGGGGGCCTCGGGGGATAACTATGGCTACACCTTC.

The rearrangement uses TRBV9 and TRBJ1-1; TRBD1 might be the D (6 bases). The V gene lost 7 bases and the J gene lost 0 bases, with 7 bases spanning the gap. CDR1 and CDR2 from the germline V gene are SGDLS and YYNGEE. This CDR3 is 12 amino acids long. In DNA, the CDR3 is TGTGCCAGCGGGGGGCTGAACACTGAAGCTTTCTTT. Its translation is CASGGLNTEAFF.

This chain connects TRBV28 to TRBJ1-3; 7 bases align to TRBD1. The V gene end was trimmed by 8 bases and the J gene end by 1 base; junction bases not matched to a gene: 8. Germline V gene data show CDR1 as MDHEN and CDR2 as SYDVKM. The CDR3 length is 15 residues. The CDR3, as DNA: TGTGCCAGCGAGACAGGGTCAAATTCTGGAAACACCATATATTTT. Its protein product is CASETGSNSGNTIYF.

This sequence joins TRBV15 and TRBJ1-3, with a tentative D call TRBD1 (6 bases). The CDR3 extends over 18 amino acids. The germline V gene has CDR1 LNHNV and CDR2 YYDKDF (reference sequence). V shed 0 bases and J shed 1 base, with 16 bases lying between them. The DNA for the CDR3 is TGTGCCACCAGCAGAGATCCACAGGGTAGTCCTTCTGGAAACACCATATATTTT. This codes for CATSRDPQGSPSGNTIYF.

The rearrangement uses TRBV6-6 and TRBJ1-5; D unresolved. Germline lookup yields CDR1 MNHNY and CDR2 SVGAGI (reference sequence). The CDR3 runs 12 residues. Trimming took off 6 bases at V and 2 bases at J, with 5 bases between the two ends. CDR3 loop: CASSPGNQPQHF. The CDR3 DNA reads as TGTGCCAGCAGCCCTGGCAATCAGCCCCAGCATTTT.

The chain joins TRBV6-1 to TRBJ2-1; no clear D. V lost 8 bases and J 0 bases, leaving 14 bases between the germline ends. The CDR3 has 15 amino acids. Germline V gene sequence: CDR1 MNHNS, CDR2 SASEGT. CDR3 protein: CASRMGYSSYNEQFF. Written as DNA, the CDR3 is TGTGCCAGCCGAATGGGTTATAGCTCCTACAATGAGCAGTTCTTC.

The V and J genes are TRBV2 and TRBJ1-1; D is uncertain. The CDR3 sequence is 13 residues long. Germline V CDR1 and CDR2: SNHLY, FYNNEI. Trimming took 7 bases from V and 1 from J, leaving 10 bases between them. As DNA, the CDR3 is TGTGCCAGCAATAAGGAGGGGAACACTGAAGCTTTCTTT. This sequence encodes CASNKEGNTEAFF.

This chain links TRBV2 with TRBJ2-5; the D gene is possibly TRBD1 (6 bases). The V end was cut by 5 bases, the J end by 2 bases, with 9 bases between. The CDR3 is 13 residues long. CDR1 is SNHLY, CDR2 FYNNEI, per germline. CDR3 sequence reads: CASSRDTQETQYF. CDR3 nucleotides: TGTGCCAGCAGTCGGGACACACAAGAGACCCAGTACTTC.

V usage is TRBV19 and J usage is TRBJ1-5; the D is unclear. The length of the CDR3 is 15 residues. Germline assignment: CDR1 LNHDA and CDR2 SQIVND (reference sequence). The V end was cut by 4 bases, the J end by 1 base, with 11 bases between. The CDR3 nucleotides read TGTGCCAGTAGTAGACGGGGAGGAAGCAATCAGCCCCAGCATTTT. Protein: CASSRRGGSNQPQHF.

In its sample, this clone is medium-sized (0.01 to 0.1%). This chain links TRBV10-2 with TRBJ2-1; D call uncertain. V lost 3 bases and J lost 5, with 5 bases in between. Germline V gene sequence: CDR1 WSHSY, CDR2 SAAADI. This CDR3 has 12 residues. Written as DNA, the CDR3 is TGCGCCAGCAGTGAAATAGACAATGAGCAGTTCTTC. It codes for CASSEIDNEQFF.

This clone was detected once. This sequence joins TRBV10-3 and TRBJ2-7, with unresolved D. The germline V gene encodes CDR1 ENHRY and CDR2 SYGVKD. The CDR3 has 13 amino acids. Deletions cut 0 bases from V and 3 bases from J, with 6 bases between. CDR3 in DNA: TGTGCCATCAGTGAGTCTCCGAACTACGAGCAGTACTTC. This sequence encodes CAISESPNYEQYF.